This TCR beta chain originates from a study of cytomegalovirus exposure and HLA in healthy donors. TCRdb keeps only in-frame clones here, not all; method: immunoSEQ multiplex PCR. Altogether about 160,000 clones are present, roughly 96% being singletons, with the ten largest covering about 0.94%. This CDR3 is built from 11 residues. Germline V gives CDR1 SGHAT, CDR2 FQNNGV. Trimming took 8 bases from V and 6 from J, leaving 11 bases between them. In the case of this clone: Its antigen remains unknown.

General study points: Among TCR beta chains, those listed as cytomegalovirus-associated numbered more than 150.

This chain joins TRBV11-2 and TRBJ2-7, with a tentative D call TRBD2 (5 bases). Sample: PBMCs. The TCR sequence derives from a woman in her late teens or twenties in good health and CMV-seronegative. The chain's CDR3 is CASAASGEQYF. CDR3 nucleotide sequence: TGTGCCAGCGCTGCCAGCGGCGAGCAGTACTTC.